What follows is one TCR beta chain and its context. The antigen remains undetermined. The source of the sample is a study of blood T cells in healthy people across ages. Findings and caveats of the study: TCR beta diversity per million T cells fell roughly linearly with age. What prevented conclusive comparison of naive and antigen-experienced cells was that PBMCs were unsorted. Higher diversity, along with more naive CD4+ cells, distinguished long-lived donors from aged donors.

Sample-barcoded 5' priming and a J-beta primer mix drove a second PCR of 7 to 11 cycles. CDR3-containing paired-end reads numbered at least 2.5 million in each sample. TCRdb called the 5' RACE reads again in MiXCR, with one record for every CDR3 protein. The sample lists approximately 800,000 distinct CDR3 sequences, approximately 67% occurring once. CDR3 size: 14 residues. The V gene lost 5 bases and the J gene lost 2 bases, with 13 bases spanning the gap. Germline lookup yields CDR1 LGHDT and CDR2 YNNKEL (reference sequence). The specimen sequenced was blood. This chain uses TRBV3-1 with TRBJ2-7; D perhaps matches TRBD2 (5 bases). The receptor's source is a man between 25 and 39 years old in good health. In nucleotides, the CDR3 is TGTGCCAGCAGCTCTCAGGACTCAGCCTACGAGCAGTACTTC. It specifies CASSSQDSAYEQYF.